This TCR beta chain was retrieved from a study of blood T cell repertoires in COVID-19. Looking at the study overall: From T cells, B-cell-depleted T cells, or PBMCs came the material, which was cDNA or gDNA.

V lost 5 bases, J lost 7 bases, and 7 bases stayed unmatched. Germline V gene sequence: CDR1 MNHEY, CDR2 SVGAGI. The CDR3 length is 15 residues. A Seattle source enrolled patients during active infection and followed them longitudinally. In the original workflow: From reference gene primer amplification, estimates of nucleated cell counts were derived. Here immunoSEQ multiplex PCR was the method, and the copy in TCRdb shows in-frame clones only, minus some. That table gives V, J and clone size, and the DNA gave D and trimming. Of fewer than 700,000 clones in the sample, 70% to 90% were seen once. The sequenced sample was peripheral blood. The chain joins TRBV6-5 to TRBJ1-4; 10 bases agree with TRBD1. The TCR originated in a woman aged 45-59 years with COVID-19, enrolled during active disease. The DNA of the CDR3 is TGTGCCAGCAGTCCCGGACAGGGGGGGCGTGAAAAACTGTTTTTT. This translates into CASSPGQGGREKLFF.